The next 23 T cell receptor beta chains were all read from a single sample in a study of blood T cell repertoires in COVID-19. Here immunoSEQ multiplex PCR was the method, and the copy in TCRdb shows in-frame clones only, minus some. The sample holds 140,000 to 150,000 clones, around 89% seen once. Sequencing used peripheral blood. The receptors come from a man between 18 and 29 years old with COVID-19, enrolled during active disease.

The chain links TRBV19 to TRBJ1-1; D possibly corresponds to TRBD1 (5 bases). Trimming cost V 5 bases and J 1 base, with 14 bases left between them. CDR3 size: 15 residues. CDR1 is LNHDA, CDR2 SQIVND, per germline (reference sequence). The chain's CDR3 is CASSRVQATNTEAFF. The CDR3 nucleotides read TGTGCCAGTAGTCGGGTACAGGCTACGAACACTGAAGCTTTCTTT.

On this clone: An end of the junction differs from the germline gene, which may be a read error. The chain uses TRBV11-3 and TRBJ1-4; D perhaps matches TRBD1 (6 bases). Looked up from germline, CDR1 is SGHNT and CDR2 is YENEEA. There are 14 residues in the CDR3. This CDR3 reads CASSRQVEEEKLLF. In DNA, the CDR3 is TGTGCCAGCAGCCGACAGGTAGAAGAGGAAAAACTGCTTTTT.

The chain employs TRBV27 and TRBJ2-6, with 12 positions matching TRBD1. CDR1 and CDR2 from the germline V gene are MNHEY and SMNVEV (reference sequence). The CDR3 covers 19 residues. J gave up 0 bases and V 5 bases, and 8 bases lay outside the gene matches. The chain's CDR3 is CASSPRGQGAFSGANVLTF. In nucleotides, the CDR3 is TGTGCCAGCAGTCCAAGGGGACAGGGGGCTTTCTCTGGGGCCAACGTCCTGACTTTC.

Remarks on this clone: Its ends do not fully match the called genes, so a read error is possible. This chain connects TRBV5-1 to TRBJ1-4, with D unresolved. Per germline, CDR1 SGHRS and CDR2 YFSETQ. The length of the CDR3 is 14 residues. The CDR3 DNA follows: TGCGCCAGCAGCCGTGGGAGGTCGAATGAAAAACTGCTTTTT. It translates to CASSRGRSNEKLLF.

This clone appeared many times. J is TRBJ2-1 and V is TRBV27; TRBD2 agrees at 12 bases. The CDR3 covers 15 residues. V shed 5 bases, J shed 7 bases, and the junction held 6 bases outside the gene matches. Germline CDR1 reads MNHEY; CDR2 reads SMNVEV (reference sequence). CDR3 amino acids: CASSAGLAGWNEQFF. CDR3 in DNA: TGTGCCAGCAGTGCCGGACTAGCGGGATGGAATGAGCAGTTCTTC.

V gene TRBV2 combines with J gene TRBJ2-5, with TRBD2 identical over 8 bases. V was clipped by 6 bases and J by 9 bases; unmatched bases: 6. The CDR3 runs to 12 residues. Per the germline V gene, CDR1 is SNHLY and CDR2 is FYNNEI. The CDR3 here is CASRTSVGAQYF. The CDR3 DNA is TGTGCCAGCAGGACTAGCGTCGGGGCCCAGTACTTC. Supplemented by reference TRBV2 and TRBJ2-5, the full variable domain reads EPEVTQTPSHQVTQMGQEVILRCVPISNHLYFYWYRQILGQKVEFLVSFYNNEISEKSEIFDDQFSVERPDGSNFTLKIRSTKLEDSAMYFCASRTSVGAQYFGPGTRLLVL.

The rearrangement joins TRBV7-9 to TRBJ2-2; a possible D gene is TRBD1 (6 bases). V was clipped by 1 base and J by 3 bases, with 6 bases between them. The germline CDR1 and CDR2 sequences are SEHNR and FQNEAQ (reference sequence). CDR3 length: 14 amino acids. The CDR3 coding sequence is TGTGCCAGCAGCTTAGGGACAGACACCGGGGAGCTGTTTTTT. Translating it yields CASSLGTDTGELFF.

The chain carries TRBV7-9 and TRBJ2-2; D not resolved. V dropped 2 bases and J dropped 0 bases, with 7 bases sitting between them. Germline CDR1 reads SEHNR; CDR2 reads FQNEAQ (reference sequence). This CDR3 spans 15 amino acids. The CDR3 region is CASSLLHPNTGELFF. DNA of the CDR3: TGTGCCAGCAGCTTATTACACCCGAACACCGGGGAGCTGTTTTTT.

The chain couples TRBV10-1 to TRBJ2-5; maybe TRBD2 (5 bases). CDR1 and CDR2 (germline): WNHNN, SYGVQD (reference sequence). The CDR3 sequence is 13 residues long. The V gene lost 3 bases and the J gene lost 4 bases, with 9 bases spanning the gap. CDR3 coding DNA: TGCGCCAGCAGTGAAGCGGAGAGAGAGACCCAGTACTTC. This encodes CASSEAERETQYF.

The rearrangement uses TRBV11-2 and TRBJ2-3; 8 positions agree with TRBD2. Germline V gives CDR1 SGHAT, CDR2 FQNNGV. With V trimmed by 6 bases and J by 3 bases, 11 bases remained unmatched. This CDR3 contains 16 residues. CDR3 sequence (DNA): TGTGCCAGCAGTAGGGACGGGAGGGCCGGTACAGATACGCAGTATTTT. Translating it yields CASSRDGRAGTDTQYF.

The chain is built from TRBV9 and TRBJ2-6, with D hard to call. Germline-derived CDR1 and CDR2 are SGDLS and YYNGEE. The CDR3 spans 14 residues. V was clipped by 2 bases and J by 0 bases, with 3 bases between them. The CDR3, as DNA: TGTGCCAGCAGCGTCCTCTCTGGGGCCAACGTCCTGACTTTC. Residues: CASSVLSGANVLTF.

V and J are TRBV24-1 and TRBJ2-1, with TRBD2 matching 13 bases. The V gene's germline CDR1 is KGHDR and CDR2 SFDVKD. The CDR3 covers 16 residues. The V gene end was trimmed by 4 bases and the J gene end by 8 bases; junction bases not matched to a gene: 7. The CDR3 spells CATSDWTSGRGDEQFF. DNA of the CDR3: TGTGCCACCAGTGACTGGACTAGCGGGAGAGGCGATGAGCAGTTCTTC.

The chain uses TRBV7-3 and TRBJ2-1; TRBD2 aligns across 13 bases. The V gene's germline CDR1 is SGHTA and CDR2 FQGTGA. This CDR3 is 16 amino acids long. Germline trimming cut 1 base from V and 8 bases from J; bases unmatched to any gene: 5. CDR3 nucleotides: TGTGCCAGCAGCTTAAGGACTAGCGGGAGTCCAGATGAGCAGTTCTTC. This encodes CASSLRTSGSPDEQFF.

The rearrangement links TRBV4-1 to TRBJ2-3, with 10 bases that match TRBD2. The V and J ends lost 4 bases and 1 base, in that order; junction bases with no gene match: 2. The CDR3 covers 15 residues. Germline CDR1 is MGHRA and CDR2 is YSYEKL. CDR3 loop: CASSRGLAGTDTQYF. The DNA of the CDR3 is TGCGCCAGCAGCCGAGGACTAGCGGGCACAGATACGCAGTATTTT.

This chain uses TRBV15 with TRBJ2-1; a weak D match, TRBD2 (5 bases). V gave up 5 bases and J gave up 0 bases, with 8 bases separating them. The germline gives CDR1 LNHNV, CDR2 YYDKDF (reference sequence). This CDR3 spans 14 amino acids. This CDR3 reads CATSRGGSYNEQFF. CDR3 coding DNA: TGTGCCACCAGCCGGGGTGGCTCCTACAATGAGCAGTTCTTC.

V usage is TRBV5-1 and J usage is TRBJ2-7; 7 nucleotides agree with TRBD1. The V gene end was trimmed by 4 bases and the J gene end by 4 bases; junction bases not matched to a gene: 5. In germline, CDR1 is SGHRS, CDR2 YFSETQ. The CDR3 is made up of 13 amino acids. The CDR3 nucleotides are TGCGCCAGCAGCCTAGGGGGCCCGTACGAGCAGTACTTC. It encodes CASSLGGPYEQYF.

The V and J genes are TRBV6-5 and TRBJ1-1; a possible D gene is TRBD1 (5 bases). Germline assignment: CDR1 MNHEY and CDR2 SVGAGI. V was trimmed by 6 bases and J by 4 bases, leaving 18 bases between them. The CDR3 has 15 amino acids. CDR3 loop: CASSRQIEVGTEAFF. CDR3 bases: TGTGCCAGCAGCCGACAGATAGAGGTAGGCACTGAAGCTTTCTTT.

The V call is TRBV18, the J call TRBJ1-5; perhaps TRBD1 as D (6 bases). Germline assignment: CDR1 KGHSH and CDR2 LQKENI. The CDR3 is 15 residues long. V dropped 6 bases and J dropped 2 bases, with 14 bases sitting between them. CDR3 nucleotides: TGTGCCAGCTCGCCTCAGGGGATTGGCAATCAGCCCCAGCATTTT. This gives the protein CASSPQGIGNQPQHF. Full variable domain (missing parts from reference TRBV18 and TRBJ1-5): NAGVMQNPRHLVRRRGQEARLRCSPMKGHSHVYWYRQLPEEGLKFMVYLQKENIIDESGMPKERFSAEFPKEGPSILRIQQVVRGDSAAYFCASSPQGIGNQPQHFGDGTRLSIL.

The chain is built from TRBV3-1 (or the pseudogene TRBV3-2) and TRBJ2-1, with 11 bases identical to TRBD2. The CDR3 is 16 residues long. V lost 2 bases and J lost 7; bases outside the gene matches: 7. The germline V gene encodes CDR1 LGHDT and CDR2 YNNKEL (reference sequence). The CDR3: CASSQLIAGGLNEQFF. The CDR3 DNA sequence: TGTGCCAGCAGCCAACTCATAGCGGGAGGGCTTAATGAGCAGTTCTTC.

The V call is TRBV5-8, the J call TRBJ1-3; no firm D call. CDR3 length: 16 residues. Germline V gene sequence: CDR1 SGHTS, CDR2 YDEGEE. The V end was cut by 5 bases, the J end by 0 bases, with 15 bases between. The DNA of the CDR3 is TGTGCCAGCAGTTTTTCCATAGTGTCCTCTGGAAACACCATATATTTT. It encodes CASSFSIVSSGNTIYF.

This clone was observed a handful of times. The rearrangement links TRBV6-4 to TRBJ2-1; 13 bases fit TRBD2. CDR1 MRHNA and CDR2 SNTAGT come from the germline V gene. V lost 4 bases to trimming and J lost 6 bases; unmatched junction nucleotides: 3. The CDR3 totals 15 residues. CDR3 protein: CASSAGTSGINEQFF. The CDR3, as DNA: TGTGCCAGCAGTGCCGGGACTAGCGGGATCAATGAGCAGTTCTTC.

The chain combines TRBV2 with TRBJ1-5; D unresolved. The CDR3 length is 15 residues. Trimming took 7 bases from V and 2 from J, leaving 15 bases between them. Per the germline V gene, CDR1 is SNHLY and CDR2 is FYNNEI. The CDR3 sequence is CASNFLGEGNQPQHF. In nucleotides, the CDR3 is TGTGCCAGCAACTTCCTTGGGGAGGGCAATCAGCCCCAGCATTTT.

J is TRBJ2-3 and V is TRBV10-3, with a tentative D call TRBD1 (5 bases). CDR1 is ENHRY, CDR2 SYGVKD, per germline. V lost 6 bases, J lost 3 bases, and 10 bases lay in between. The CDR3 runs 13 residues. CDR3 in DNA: TGTGCCATCAGCGGCAGGGATACAGATACGCAGTATTTT. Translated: CAISGRDTDTQYF.